This T cell receptor (beta chain) was recovered during a study of regulatory T cells in long-lasting Graves disease. The germline gives CDR1 LGHDT, CDR2 YNNKEL (reference sequence). Between the trimmed V and J ends, which lost 1 base and 6 bases, there was a span of 13 bases. The CDR3 totals 15 residues. Regarding time point: newly diagnosed GD, antithyroid drugs for less than 3 months. PBMC-extracted RNA yielded the TCR library. Arm-PCR of CDR3 regions and iRepertoire HTBI primers were the basis on which TCR beta libraries were built. TCRdb processed the multiplex PCR reads anew with MiXCR; each CDR3 protein has one entry. This sample has about 430,000 distinct CDR3 sequences; over 12% occur once, and the top ten carry about 8.2%. This sample was also put to use in a study of T cells in Graves' hyperthyroidism and ophthalmopathy.

The V and J genes are TRBV3-1 and TRBJ2-4, with a tentative D call TRBD2 (5 bases). This TCR was recovered from a woman aged 40 to 49 with Graves disease. Sequenced material: peripheral blood mononuclear cells (PBMCs), taken at new diagnosis, from a patient treated with antithyroid drugs. As DNA, the CDR3 is TGTGCCAGCAGCCAAGTGGGCGGGTCGGGAAACATTCAGTACTTC. Translating gives CASSQVGGSGNIQYF.